This is a list of T cell receptor beta chains from one sample in a study of cytomegalovirus exposure and HLA in healthy donors. The data were produced by immunoSEQ multiplex PCR, yet TCRdb's version contains in-frame clones alone and is incomplete. Among about 71,000 clones, about 70% were seen once, and the ten largest hold 6% to 9.5%. The sample taken for sequencing was PBMCs. These receptors originate from a man between 40 and 49 years old in good health and CMV-seropositive. The CDR3 runs from the conserved cysteine through the conserved F or W.

v_call	j_call	cdr3_aa
TRBV28	TRBJ2-1	CASTPAGPTPLRNEQFF
TRBV30	TRBJ1-2	CAWSVAGANYGYTF
TRBV4-2	TRBJ2-2	CASSPLAGDSTGELFF
TRBV2	TRBJ1-4	CASSEEQDVIKLFF
TRBV5-1	TRBJ2-2	CASSLLYSPGQGRNTGELFF
TRBV7-9	TRBJ2-3	CASSFTSRYTDTQYF
TRBV10-3	TRBJ1-6	CAGGGSLGSPLHF
TRBV5-1	TRBJ1-1	CASSPGSGNTEAFF
TRBV5-1	TRBJ1-1	CASSLQGGADTEAFF
TRBV5-8	TRBJ2-5	CASSLGASGSLETQYF
TRBV4-2	TRBJ2-7	CASSSSGGGFGEQYF
TRBV6-5	TRBJ2-7	CASSYGQIGSYEQYF
TRBV14	TRBJ1-3	CASSPSAGGNTIYF
TRBV6-5	TRBJ1-1	CASSPPGGYTEAFF
TRBV5-1	TRBJ1-1	CASSLGTGEGNTEAFF
TRBV5-1	TRBJ1-4	CASSSGQTINEKLFF
TRBV6-6	TRBJ1-6	CASSSPTGLNSPLHF
TRBV2	TRBJ2-7	CASSEAGPLIKDEQYF
TRBV10-3	TRBJ1-1	CAIRGTGGMSAEAFF
TRBV7-2	TRBJ1-6	CASSYDSPNLHF
TRBV19	TRBJ2-5	CASNQGQGQETQYF
TRBV2	TRBJ1-4	CASTPDRVAEKLFF
TRBV29-1	TRBJ1-5	CSVQSGTGGNQPQHF
TRBV7-8	TRBJ1-4	CASSSHRGVDEKLFF
TRBV4-3	TRBJ2-1	CASSLSAGGARNEQFF
TRBV27	TRBJ1-3	CASSKIGATGNTIYF
TRBV7-9	TRBJ1-2	CAGQLNYGYTF
TRBV27	TRBJ2-7	CASSSRPTSGTAYEQYF
TRBV7-9	TRBJ1-6	CASSLSDSPLHF
TRBV5-1	TRBJ1-2	CASSPEALGYGYTF
TRBV18	TRBJ1-5	CASSPNGQGAYQPQHF
TRBV19	TRBJ2-5	CASSPGTDTKETQYF
TRBV6-1	TRBJ2-7	CASTEASYEQYF
TRBV7-9	TRBJ1-1	CASSFPQGRVTEAFF
TRBV5-4	TRBJ1-1	CAFRDRRRDTEAFF
TRBV6-5	TRBJ1-2	CASSYSPGIYGYTF
TRBV2	TRBJ2-5	CASRGLAEYQETQYF
TRBV5-1	TRBJ1-1	CASSLVGQGAEAFF
TRBV2	TRBJ2-3	CASQLAPTGDTQYF
TRBV5-1	TRBJ1-1	CASSLNAGTGWTEAFF
TRBV7-8	TRBJ2-5	CASSLGTHQETQYF
TRBV5-1	TRBJ1-2	CASSSGQGEGYTF
TRBV13	TRBJ2-7	CASSLTRGYEQYF
TRBV6-4	TRBJ2-3	CASSRESTDTQYF
TRBV7-6	TRBJ2-1	CASSQLAYNEQFF
TRBV7-8	TRBJ1-3	CASSLSGAGGNTIYF
TRBV5-1	TRBJ1-2	CASRLQGGDYGYTF
TRBV28	TRBJ2-1	CASLGIGTSRGASRSLTQFF
TRBV11-2	TRBJ1-5	CASSFSGQRNQPQHF
TRBV4-2	TRBJ1-3	CASSQEEVIGNTIYF